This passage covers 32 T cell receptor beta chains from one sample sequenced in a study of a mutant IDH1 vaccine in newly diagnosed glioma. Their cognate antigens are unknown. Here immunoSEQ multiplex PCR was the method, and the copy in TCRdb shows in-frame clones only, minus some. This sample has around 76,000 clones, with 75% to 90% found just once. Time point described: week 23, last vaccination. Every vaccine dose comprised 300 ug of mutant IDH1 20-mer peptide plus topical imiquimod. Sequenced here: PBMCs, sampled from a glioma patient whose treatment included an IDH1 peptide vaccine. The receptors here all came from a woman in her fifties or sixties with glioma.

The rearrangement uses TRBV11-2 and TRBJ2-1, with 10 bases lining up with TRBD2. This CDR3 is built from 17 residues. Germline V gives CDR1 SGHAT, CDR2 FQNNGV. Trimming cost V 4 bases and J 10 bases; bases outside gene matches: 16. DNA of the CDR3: TGTGCCAGCAGCTCACTAAGGACGAGCGGGAGGGGAAGGGAGCAGTTCTTC. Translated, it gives CASSSLRTSGRGREQFF.

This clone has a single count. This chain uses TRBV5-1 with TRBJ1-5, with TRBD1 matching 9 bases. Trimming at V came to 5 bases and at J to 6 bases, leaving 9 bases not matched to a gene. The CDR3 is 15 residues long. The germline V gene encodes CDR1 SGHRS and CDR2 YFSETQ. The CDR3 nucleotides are TGCGCCAGCAGTCCCGGGACAGGGACGGGTCAGCCCCAGCATTTT. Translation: CASSPGTGTGQPQHF.

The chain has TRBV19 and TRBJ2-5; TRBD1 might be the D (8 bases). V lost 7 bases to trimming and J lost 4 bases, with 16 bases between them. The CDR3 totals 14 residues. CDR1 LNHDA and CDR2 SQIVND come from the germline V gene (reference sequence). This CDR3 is CASKDREGRETQYF. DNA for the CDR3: TGTGCCAGTAAGGACAGGGAGGGCCGAGAGACCCAGTACTTC.

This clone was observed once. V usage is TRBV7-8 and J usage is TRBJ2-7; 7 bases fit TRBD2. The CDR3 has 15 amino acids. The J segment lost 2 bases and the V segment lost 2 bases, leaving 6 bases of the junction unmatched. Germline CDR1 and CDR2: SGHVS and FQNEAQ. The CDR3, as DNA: TGTGCCAGCAGCTTACGGGGCGGGAGCACCTACGAGCAGTACTTC. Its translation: CASSLRGGSTYEQYF.

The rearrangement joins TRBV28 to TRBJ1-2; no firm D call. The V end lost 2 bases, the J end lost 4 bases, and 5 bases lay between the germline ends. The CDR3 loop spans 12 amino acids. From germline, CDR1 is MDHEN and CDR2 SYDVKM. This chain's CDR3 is CASSLDRYGYTF. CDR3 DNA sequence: TGTGCCAGCAGTTTAGACCGCTATGGCTACACCTTC.

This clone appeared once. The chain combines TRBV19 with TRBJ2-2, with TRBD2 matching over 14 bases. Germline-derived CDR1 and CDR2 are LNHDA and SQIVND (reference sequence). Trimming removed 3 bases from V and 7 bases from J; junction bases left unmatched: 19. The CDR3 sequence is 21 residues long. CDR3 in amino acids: CASSIRGQPAGLAGVSGELFF. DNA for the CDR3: TGTGCCAGTAGTATCCGGGGACAACCGGCGGGACTAGCGGGAGTCAGCGGGGAGCTGTTTTTT.

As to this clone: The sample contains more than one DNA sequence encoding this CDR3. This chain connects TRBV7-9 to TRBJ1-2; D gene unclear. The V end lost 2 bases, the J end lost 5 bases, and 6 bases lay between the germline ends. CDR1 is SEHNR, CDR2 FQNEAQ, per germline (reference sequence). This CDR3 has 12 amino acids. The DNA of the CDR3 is TGTGCCAGCAGCTTACCCGGTTATGGCTACACCTTC. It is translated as CASSLPGYGYTF.

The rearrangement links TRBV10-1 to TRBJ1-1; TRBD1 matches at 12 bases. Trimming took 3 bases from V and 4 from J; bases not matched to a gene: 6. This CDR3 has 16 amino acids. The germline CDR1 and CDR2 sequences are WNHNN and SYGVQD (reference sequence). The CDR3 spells CASSDTGTGGLTEAFF. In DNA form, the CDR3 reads TGCGCCAGCAGTGATACCGGGACAGGGGGCCTCACTGAAGCTTTCTTT.

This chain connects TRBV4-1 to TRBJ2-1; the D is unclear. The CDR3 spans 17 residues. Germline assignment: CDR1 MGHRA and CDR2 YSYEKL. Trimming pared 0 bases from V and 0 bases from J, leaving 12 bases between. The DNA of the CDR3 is TGCGCCAGCAGCCAAGATCAAGGCTCTAGCTCCTACAATGAGCAGTTCTTC. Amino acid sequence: CASSQDQGSSSYNEQFF.

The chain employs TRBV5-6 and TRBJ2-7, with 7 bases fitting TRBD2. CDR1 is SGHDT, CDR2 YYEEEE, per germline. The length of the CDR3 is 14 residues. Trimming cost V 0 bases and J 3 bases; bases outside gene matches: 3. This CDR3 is CASSLGASGYEQYF. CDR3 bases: TGTGCCAGCAGCTTGGGGGCTAGCGGCTACGAGCAGTACTTC.

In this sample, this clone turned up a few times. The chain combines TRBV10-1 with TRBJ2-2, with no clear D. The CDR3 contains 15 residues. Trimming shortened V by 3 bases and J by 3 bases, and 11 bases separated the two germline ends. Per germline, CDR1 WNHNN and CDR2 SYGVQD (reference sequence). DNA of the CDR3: TGCGCCAGCAGTGACGGAGACAAGTACACCGGGGAGCTGTTTTTT. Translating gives CASSDGDKYTGELFF.

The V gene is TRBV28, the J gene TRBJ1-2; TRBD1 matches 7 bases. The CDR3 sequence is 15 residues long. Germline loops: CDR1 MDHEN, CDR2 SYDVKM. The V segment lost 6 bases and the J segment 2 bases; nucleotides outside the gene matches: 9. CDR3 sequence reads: CASSEDRVGNYGYTF. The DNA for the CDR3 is TGTGCCAGCAGCGAAGACAGGGTTGGAAACTATGGCTACACCTTC.

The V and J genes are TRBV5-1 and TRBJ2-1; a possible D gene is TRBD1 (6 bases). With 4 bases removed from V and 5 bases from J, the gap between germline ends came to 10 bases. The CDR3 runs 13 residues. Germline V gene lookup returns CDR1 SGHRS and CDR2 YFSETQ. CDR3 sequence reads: CASSPRTDNEQFF. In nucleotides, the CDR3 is TGCGCCAGCAGCCCGCGGACAGACAATGAGCAGTTCTTC.

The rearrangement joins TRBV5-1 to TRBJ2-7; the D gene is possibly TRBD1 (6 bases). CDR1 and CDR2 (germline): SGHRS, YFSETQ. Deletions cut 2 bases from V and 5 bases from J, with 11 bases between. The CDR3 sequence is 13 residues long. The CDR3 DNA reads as TGCGCCAGCAGCTTTGGACAGTCCGACGAGCAGTACTTC. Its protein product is CASSFGQSDEQYF.

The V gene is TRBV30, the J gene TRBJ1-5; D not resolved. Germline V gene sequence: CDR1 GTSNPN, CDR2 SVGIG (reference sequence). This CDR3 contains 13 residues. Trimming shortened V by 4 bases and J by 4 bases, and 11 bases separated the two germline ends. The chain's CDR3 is CAWKGLGNQPQHF. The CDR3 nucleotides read TGTGCCTGGAAGGGTCTCGGGAATCAGCCCCAGCATTTT.

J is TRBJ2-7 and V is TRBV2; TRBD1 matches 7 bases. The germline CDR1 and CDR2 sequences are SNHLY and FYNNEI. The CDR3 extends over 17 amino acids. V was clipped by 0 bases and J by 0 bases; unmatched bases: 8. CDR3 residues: CASSEASPTGSSYEQYF. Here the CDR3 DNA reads TGTGCCAGCAGTGAAGCTAGCCCGACAGGGTCCTCCTACGAGCAGTACTTC. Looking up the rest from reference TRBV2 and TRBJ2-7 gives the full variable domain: EPEVTQTPSHQVTQMGQEVILRCVPISNHLYFYWYRQILGQKVEFLVSFYNNEISEKSEIFDDQFSVERPDGSNFTLKIRSTKLEDSAMYFCASSEASPTGSSYEQYFGPGTRLTVT.

The CDR3 region is CASSFRDRGNYGYTF. The CDR3, as DNA: TGTGCCAGCAGTTTCCGGGACAGGGGAAACTATGGCTACACCTTC. The J gene is TRBJ1-2, the V gene TRBV28, with 10 bases that match TRBD1. Germline CDR1 and CDR2: MDHEN and SYDVKM. V shed 3 bases and J 2 bases; nucleotides not matched to a gene: 3. CDR3 size: 15 residues.

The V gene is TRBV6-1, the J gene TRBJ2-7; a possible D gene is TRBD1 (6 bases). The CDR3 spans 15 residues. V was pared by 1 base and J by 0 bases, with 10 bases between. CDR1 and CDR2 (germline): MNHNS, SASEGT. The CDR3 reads CASSEGQESSYEQYF. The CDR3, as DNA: TGTGCCAGCAGTGAAGGACAGGAGAGCTCCTACGAGCAGTACTTC.

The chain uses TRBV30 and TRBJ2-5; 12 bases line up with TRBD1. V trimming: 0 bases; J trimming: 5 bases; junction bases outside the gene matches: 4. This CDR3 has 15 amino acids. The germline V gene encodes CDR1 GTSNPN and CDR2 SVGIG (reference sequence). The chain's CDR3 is CAWSVGQGAGETQYF. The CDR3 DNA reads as TGTGCCTGGAGTGTGGGACAGGGGGCAGGGGAGACCCAGTACTTC.

The CDR3 loop is CASSETGSGYEQYF. In nucleotides, the CDR3 is TGTGCCAGCAGTGAGACAGGATCAGGCTACGAGCAGTACTTC. This chain joins TRBV6-5 and TRBJ2-7; a possible D gene is TRBD1 (6 bases). There are 14 residues in the CDR3. Trimming removed 5 bases from V and 3 bases from J, with 14 bases in between. Germline V gene sequence: CDR1 MNHEY, CDR2 SVGAGI.

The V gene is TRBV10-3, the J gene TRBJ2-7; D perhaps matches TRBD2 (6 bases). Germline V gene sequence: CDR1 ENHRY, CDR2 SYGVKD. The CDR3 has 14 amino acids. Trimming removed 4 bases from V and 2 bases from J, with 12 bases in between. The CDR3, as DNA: TGTGCCATCAGTGCCAGGCGGGGTGCCTACGAGCAGTACTTC. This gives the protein CAISARRGAYEQYF.

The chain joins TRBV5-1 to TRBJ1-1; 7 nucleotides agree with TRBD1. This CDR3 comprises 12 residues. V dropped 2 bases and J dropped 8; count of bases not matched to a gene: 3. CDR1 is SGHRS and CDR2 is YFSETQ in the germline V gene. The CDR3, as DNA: TGCGCCAGCAGCTTACAGGGGCACGAAGCTTTCTTT. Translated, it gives CASSLQGHEAFF.

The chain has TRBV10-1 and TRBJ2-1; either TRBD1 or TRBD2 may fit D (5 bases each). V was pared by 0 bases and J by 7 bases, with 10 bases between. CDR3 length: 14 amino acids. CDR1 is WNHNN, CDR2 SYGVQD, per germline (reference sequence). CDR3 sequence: CASSESRGVNEQFF. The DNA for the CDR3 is TGCGCCAGCAGTGAGTCGAGAGGGGTGAATGAGCAGTTCTTC.

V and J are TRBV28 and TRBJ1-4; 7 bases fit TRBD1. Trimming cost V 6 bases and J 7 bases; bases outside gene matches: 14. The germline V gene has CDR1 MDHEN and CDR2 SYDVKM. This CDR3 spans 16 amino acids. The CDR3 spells CASSPPQGQRSEKLFF. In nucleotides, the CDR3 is TGTGCCAGCAGCCCCCCCCAGGGACAGAGGAGTGAAAAACTGTTTTTT.

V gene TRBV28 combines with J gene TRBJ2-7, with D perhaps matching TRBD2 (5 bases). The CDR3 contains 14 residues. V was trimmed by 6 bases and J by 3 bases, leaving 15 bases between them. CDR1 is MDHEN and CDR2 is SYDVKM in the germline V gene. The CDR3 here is CASSGGLLSYEQYF. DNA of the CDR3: TGTGCCAGCAGCGGTGGACTTCTAAGCTACGAGCAGTACTTC.

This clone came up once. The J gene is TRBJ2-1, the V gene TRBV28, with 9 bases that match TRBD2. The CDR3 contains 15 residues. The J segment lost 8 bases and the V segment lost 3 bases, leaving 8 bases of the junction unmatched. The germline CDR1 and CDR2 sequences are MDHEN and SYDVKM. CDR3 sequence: CASSFDLAGSDEQFF. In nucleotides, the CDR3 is TGTGCCAGCAGTTTTGACCTAGCGGGAAGCGATGAGCAGTTCTTC.

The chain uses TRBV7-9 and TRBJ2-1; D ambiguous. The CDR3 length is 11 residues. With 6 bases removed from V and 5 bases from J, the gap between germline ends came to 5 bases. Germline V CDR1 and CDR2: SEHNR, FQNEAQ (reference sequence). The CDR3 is CASRRDNEQFF. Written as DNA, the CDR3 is TGTGCCAGCAGAAGAGACAATGAGCAGTTCTTC.

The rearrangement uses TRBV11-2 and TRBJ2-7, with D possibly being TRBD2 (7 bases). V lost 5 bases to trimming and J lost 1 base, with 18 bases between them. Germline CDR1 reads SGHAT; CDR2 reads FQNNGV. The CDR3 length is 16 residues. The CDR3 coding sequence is TGTGCCAGCAGCCCAGTGCGGGGGACAAAGTCCTACGAGCAGTACTTC. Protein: CASSPVRGTKSYEQYF. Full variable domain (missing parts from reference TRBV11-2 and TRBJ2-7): EAGVAQSPRYKIIEKRQSVAFWCNPISGHATLYWYQQILGQGPKLLIQFQNNGVVDDSQLPKDRFSAERLKGVDSTLKIQPAKLEDSAVYLCASSPVRGTKSYEQYFGPGTRLTVT.

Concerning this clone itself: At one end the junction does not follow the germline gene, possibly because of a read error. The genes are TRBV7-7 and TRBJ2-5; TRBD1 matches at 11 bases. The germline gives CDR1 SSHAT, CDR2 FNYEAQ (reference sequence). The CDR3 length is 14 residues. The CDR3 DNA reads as TGTGCTAGCAGTCAGGGACAGGGGGGGGAGACCCAGTACTTC. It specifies CASSQGQGGETQYF.

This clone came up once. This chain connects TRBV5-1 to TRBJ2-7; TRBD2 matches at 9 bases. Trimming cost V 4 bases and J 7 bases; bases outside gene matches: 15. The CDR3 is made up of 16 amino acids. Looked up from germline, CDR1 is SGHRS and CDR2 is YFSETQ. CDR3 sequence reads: CASSPSGGRALREQYF. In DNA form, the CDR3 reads TGCGCCAGCAGCCCAAGCGGCGGGAGGGCCTTGAGGGAGCAGTACTTC.

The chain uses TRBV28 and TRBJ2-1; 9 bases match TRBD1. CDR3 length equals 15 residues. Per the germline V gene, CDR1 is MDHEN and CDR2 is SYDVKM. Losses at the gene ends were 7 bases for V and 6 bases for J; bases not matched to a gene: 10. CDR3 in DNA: TGTGCCAGCATCAAAGGGGACAGGGCTCCCAATGAGCAGTTCTTC. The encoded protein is CASIKGDRAPNEQFF.

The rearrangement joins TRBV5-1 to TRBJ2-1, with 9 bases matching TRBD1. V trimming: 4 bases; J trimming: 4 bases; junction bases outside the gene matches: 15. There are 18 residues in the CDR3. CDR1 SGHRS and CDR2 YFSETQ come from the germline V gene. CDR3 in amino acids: CASSPLGGGTGPYNEQFF. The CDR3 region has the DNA TGCGCCAGCAGCCCGCTGGGCGGAGGGACAGGGCCTTACAATGAGCAGTTCTTC.